This T cell receptor beta chain was recorded in a study of vaccination and CD4 T cells after COVID-19. Overall study: The authors gave control cultures a CEFX pool, an HIV-1 Nef pool, or no peptide. Overall study findings and caveats: Spike mono-reactivity was found in 304 of the 307 vaccine-specific clones identified in convalescent patients.

With the Oncomine TCR Beta short-read assay, DNA from cultured CD4+ T cells was sequenced. TCRdb fed the PCR reads into MiXCR, producing one record per CDR3 protein. Of more than 9,500 distinct CDR3 sequences listed, approximately 58% are singletons. This CDR3 region has 18 residues. Germline-derived CDR1 and CDR2 are GTSNPN and SVGIG (reference sequence). J gave up 3 bases and V 4 bases, and 17 bases lay outside the gene matches. In regard to this clonotype: Its specificity is unknown.

Treatment specified: 10-day PBMC culture with coronavirus spike peptide pools or control peptides (ViraFEST assay). The sample consisted of CD4+ T cells from blood, cultured in vitro. J is TRBJ2-7 and V is TRBV30, with 11 positions matching TRBD2. The clonotype was recovered from a human donor who had recovered from COVID-19. In nucleotides, the CDR3 is TGTGCCTGGACCCCGACTAGCGGGATCCTATGGGACTACTACGAGCAGTACTTC. Protein: CAWTPTSGILWDYYEQYF.